This TCR beta chain comes out of a study of blood T cell repertoires in COVID-19. At the level of the study: From the United States, Italy and Spain came samples of acute and convalescent COVID-19. From T cells, B-cell-depleted T cells, or PBMCs came the material, which was cDNA or gDNA.

Study processing details: Researchers report that nucleated cell counts were estimated from reference gene primer amplification. Profiling relied on immunoSEQ multiplex PCR, and the TCRdb table lists in-frame clones only, not all of them. The V and J calls and clone size were taken over from that table, and D and trimming were inferred from the DNA. Of 70,000 or so clones listed, 75% are singletons. CDR3 length: 13 amino acids. V was pared by 11 bases and J by 8 bases, with 12 bases of the junction left unmatched. Germline V gene lookup returns CDR1 SEHNR and CDR2 FQNEAQ (reference sequence). Sequencing was performed on peripheral blood. This chain links TRBV7-9 with TRBJ2-1, with 7 bases aligning to TRBD2. The clonotype comes from a man aged 65 to 85 with acute or convalescent COVID-19. This CDR3 is CAGSGGSFDEQFF. In DNA, the CDR3 is TGTGCCGGCTCGGGGGGTAGTTTCGATGAGCAGTTCTTC.